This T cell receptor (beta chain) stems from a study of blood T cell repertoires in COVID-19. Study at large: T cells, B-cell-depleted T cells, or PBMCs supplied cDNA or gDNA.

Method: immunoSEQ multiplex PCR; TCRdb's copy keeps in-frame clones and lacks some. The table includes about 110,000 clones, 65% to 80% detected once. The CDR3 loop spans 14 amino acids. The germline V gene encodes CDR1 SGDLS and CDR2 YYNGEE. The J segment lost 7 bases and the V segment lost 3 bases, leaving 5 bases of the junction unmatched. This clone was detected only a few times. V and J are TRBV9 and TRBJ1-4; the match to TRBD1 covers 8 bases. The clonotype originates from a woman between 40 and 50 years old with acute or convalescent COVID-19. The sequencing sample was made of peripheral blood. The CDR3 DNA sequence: TGTGCCAGCAGCGAAACAGGGGGGAGTGAAAAACTGTTTTTT. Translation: CASSETGGSEKLFF.